Listed here is a single TCR beta chain. The antigen it binds to is not known. One base away there is no much larger clone; base qualities are not given. This sample stems from a study of resident and recirculating memory T cells in vitiligo (dated by TCRdb to the late 2010s). About the investigation overall: The study took epidermis from shave biopsies of two lesional and two nonlesional sites, plus PBMCs, from each of 3 stable vitiligo patients for TCR beta sequencing. Without any cell sorting, samples were homogenized immediately before genomic DNA was extracted using the Qiagen DNeasy Blood & Tissue Kit. Human TCR beta sequencing was used to test whether specific clones in lesional vitiligo skin differed from clones in nonlesional skin and blood.

CDR3 length: 13 amino acids, cysteine to phenylalanine. Solely the CDR3 DNA is kept, with 39 bases framed from the first base. CDR1 and CDR2, looked up from the germline V gene, are MGHDK and SYGVNS. At the junction V is shortened by 4 bases and J by 5 bases, with 9 bases in between. The research as a whole found: Mechanistic studies in the future are needed to assess how much the detected T cell clones and the human Trm pools versus Tcm pools each contribute. Overlap and correlation analysis showed no significant repertoire overlap between biopsies except for each lesion with itself, even within a single patient. No single dominant TCR clone was found, and clonality differed from one vitiligo lesion to another. TCR sequences were not conserved across biopsy sites or patients, suggesting that different T cell clones infiltrate different lesions, described as private specificity.

TCR beta chains were amplified from genomic DNA using the immunoSEQ hsTCRB kit. The immunoSEQ service sequenced the TCR beta libraries on an Illumina MiSeq instrument. The authors processed their data as follows. Repertoire data were analyzed using the immunoSEQ Analyzer. TCRdb stores this immuneACCESS table with in-frame sequences only. Part of the clones is absent; in the studies checked, under half of the shortfall reflects unresolved V genes, and no reason is known for the rest. V, J and clone size reflect that table, while D and trimming were determined from the DNA. The sample table records about 42,000 clones; over 90% of these occur just once. 4.5% to 5% of the sample is taken by the ten largest. Vitiligo was considered stable when no change in lesions had been observed over the previous 6 months. To count as stable, patients also needed to show no confetti depigmentation, which is a clinical sign of active vitiligo. Any patient who had received treatment in the previous three months was excluded. PBMCs were isolated from heparinized blood by Ficoll density gradient centrifugation and then flash-frozen.

The sequence links TRBV25-1 to TRBJ2-1; there is no confident call for the D gene. This receptor was obtained from a male donor with vitiligo. The sample comprised blood. The CDR3 amino acid sequence is: CASSGANHNEQFF. At the DNA level, the sequence is TGTGCCAGCAGTGGGGCTAACCACAATGAGCAGTTCTTC.